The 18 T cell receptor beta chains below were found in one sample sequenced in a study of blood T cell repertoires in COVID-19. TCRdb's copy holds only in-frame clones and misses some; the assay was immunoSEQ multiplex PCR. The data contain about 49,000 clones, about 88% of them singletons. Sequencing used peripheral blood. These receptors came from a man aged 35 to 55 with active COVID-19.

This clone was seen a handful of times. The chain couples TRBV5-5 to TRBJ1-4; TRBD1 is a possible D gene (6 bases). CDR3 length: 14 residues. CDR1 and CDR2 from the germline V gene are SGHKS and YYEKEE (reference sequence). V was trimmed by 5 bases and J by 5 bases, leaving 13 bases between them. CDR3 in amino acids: CASSRQGKNEKLFF. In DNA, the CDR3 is TGTGCCAGCAGTCGGCAGGGGAAGAATGAAAAACTGTTTTTT.

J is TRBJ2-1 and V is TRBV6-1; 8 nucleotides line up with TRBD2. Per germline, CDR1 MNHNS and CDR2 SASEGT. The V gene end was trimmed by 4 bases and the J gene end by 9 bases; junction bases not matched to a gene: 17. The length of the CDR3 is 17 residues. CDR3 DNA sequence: TGTGCCAGCAGTGCCGTGGGGCTAGCGGGCGGGAGTGGTGAGCAGTTCTTC. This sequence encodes CASSAVGLAGGSGEQFF.

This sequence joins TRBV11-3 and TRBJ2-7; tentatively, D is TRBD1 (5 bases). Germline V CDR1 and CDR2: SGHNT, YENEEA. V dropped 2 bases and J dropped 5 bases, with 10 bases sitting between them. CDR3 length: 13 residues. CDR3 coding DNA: TGTGCCAGCAGCTTAATGTTAGGGGACGAGCAGTACTTC. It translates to CASSLMLGDEQYF.

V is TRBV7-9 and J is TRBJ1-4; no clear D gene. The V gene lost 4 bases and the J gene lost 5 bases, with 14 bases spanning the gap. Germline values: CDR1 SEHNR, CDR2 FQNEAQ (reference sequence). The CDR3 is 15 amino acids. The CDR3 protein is CASSSPTELNEKLFF. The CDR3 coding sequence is TGTGCCAGCAGCTCCCCAACAGAGCTGAATGAAAAACTGTTTTTT.

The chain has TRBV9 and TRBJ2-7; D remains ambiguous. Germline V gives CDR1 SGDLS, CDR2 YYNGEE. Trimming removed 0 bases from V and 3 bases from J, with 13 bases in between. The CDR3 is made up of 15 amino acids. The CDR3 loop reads CASSVAGPGSYEQYF. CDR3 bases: TGTGCCAGCAGCGTAGCGGGTCCTGGAAGCTACGAGCAGTACTTC.

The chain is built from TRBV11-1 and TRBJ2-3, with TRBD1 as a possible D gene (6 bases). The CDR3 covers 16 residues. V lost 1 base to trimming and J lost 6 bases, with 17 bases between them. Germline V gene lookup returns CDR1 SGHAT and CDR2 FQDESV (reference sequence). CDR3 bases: TGTGCCAGCAGCTTAGTAACAGGGCAAGTTGTGGATACGCAGTATTTT. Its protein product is CASSLVTGQVVDTQYF.

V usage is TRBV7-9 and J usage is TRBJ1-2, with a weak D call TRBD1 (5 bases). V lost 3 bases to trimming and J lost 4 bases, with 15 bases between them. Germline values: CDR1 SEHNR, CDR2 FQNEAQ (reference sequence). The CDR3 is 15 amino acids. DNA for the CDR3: TGTGCCAGCAGCTTGGACACGACAGCCATCTATGGCTACACCTTC. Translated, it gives CASSLDTTAIYGYTF.

The CDR3 reads CASIKDILTYEQYF. DNA of the CDR3: TGTGCCAGCATCAAAGATATCCTTACTTACGAGCAGTACTTC. The chain combines TRBV28 with TRBJ2-7; the D is unclear. The V and J ends lost 7 bases and 4 bases respectively, with 17 bases between them. CDR3 length: 14 residues. Germline assignment: CDR1 MDHEN and CDR2 SYDVKM.

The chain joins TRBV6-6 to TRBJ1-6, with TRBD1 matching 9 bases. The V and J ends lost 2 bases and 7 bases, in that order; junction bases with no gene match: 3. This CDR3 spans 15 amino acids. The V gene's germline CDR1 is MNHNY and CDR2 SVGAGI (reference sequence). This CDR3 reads CASSYVGQGNSPLHF. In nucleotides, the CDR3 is TGTGCCAGCAGTTACGTCGGACAGGGGAATTCACCCCTCCACTTT.

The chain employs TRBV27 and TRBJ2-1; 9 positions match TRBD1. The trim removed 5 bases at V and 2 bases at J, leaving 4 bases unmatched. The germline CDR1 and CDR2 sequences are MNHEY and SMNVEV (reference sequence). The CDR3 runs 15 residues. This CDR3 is CASSPGQGTYNEQFF. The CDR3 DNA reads TGTGCCAGCAGTCCGGGACAGGGAACCTACAATGAGCAGTTCTTC.

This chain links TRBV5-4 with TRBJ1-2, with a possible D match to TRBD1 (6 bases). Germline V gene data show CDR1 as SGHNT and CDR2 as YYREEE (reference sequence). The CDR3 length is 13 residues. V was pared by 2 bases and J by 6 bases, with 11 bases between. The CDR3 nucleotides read TGTGCCAGCAGCTTCACAGGGTACGATGGCTACACCTTC. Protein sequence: CASSFTGYDGYTF.

CDR3 sequence: CASSYLTGTNTYEQYF. CDR3 in DNA: TGTGCCAGCAGTTACCTGACCGGGACTAATACCTACGAGCAGTACTTC. The chain combines TRBV6-5 with TRBJ2-7; 7 nucleotides align to TRBD2. The V gene's germline CDR1 is MNHEY and CDR2 SVGAGI. The CDR3 has 16 amino acids. V was clipped by 2 bases and J by 2 bases; unmatched bases: 9.

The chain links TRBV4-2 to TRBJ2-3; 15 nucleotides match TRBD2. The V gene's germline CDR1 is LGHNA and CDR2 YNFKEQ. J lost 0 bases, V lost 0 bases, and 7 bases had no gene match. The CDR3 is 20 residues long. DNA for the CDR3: TGTGCCAGCAGCCAAGAGGGTGGTGGACTAGCGGGAGGGAGCACAGATACGCAGTATTTT. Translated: CASSQEGGGLAGGSTDTQYF.

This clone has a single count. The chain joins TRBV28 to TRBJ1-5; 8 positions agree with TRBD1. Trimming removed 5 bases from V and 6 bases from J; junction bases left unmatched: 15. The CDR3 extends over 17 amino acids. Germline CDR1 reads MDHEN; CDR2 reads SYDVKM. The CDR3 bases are TGTGCCAGCAGTACCCTCGGACAGGGATTCAATGGTCAGCCCCAGCATTTT. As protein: CASSTLGQGFNGQPQHF.

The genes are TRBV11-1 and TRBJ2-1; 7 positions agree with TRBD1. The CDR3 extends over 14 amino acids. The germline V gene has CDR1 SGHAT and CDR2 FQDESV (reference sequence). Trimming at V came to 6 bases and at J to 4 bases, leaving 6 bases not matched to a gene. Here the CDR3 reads CASRYRGSYNEQFF. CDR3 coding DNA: TGTGCCAGCAGGTACAGGGGTTCATACAATGAGCAGTTCTTC.

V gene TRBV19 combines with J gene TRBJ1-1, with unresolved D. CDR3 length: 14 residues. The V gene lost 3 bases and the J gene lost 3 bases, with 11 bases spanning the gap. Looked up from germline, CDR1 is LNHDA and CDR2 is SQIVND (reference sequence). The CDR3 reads CASSIRQEDTEAFF. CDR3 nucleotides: TGTGCCAGTAGTATCAGGCAGGAGGACACTGAAGCTTTCTTT.

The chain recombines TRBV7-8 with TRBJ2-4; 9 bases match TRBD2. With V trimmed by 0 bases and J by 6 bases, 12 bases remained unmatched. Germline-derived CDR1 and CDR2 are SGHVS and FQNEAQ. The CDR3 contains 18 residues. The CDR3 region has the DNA TGTGCCAGCAGCTTAGCGCGGACCGGCGGGAGGGCATCAAACATTCAGTACTTC. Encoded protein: CASSLARTGGRASNIQYF.

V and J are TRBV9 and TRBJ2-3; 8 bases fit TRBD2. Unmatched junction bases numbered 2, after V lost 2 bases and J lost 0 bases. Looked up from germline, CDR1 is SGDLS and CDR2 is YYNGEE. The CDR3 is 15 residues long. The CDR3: CASSVRLASTDTQYF. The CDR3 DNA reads TGTGCCAGCAGCGTGCGACTAGCGAGCACAGATACGCAGTATTTT.